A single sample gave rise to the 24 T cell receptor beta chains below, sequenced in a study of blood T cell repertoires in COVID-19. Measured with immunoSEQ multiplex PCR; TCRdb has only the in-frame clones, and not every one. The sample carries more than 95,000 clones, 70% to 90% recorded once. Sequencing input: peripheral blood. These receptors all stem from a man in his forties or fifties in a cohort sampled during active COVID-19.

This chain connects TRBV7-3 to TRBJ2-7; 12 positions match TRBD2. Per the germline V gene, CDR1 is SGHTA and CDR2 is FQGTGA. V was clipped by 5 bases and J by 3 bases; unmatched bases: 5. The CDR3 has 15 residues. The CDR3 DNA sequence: TGTGCCAGCAGCGCACTAGCGGGGGGACTCTACGAGCAGTACTTC. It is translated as CASSALAGGLYEQYF.

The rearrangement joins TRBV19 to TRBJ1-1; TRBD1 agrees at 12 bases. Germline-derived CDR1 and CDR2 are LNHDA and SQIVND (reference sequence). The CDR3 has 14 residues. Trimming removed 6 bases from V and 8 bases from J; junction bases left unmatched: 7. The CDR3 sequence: CASRTGTGGSEAFF. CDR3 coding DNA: TGTGCCAGTAGGACCGGGACAGGGGGCTCCGAAGCTTTCTTT.

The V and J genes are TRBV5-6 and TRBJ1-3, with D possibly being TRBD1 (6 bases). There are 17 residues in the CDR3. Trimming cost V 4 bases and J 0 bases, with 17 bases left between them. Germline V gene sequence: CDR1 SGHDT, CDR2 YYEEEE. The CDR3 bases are TGTGCCAGCAGCGCACAGGGACGGAGGACCTCTGGAAACACCATATATTTT. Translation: CASSAQGRRTSGNTIYF.

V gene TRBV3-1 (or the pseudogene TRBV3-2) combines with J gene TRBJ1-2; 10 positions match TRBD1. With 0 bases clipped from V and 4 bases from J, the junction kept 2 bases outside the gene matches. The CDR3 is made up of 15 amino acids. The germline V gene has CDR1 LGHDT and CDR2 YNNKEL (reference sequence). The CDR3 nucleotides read TGTGCCAGCAGCCAAGATAGGACAGGGGGCTATGGCTACACCTTC. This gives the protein CASSQDRTGGYGYTF.

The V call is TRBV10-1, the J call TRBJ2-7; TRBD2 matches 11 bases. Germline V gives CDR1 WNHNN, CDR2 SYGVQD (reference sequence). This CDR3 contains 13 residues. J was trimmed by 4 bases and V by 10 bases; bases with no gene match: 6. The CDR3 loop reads CATDPSGGYEQYV. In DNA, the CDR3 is TGCGCCACGGACCCTAGCGGGGGGTACGAGCAGTACGTC.

The CDR3 loop is CASSSDRGLFNSPLHF. Written as DNA, the CDR3 is TGTGCCAGCAGCTCAGACAGGGGTTTGTTTAATTCACCCCTCCACTTT. V usage is TRBV5-6 and J usage is TRBJ1-6; 8 positions agree with TRBD1. CDR3 size: 16 residues. Trimming cost V 3 bases and J 6 bases; bases outside gene matches: 8. Looked up from germline, CDR1 is SGHDT and CDR2 is YYEEEE.

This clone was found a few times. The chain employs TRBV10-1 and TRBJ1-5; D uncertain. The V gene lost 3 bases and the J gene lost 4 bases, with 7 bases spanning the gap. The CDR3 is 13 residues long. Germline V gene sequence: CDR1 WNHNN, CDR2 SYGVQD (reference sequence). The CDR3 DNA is TGCGCCAGCAGTGATGGCAGAAATCAGCCCCAGCATTTT. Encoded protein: CASSDGRNQPQHF.

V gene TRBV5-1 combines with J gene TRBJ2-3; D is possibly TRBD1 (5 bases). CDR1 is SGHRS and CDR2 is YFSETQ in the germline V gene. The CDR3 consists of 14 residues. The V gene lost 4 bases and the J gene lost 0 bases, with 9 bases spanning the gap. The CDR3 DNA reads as TGCGCCAGCAGCCACCAGGGAAGCACAGATACGCAGTATTTT. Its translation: CASSHQGSTDTQYF.

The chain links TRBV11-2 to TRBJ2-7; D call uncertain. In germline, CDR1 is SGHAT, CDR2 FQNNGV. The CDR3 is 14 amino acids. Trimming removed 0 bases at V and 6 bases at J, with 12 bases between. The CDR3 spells CASSLDPGVGEQYV. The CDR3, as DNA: TGTGCCAGCAGCTTAGATCCGGGTGTCGGCGAGCAGTACGTC.

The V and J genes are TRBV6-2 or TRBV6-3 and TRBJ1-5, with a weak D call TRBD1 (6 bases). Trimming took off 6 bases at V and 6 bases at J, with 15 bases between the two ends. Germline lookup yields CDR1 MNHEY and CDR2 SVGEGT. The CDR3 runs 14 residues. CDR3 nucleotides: TGTGCCAGCAGCACAGGGACGTCGGGTCAGCCCCAGCATTTT. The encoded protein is CASSTGTSGQPQHF.

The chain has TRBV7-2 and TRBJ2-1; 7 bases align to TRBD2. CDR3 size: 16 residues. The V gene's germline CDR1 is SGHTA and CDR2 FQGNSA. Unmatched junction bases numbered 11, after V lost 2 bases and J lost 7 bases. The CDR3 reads CASSLNRRGSLNEQFF. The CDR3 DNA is TGTGCCAGCAGCTTAAATCGGCGGGGGTCCTTGAATGAGCAGTTCTTC.

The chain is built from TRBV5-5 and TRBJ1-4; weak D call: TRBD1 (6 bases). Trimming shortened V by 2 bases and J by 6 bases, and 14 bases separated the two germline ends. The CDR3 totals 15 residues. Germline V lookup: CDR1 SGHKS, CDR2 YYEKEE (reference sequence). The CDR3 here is CASSLGAGVYEKLFF. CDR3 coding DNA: TGTGCCAGCAGCTTAGGGGCAGGGGTCTATGAAAAACTGTTTTTT. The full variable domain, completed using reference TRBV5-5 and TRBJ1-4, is DAGVTQSPTHLIKTRGQQVTLRCSPISGHKSVSWYQQVLGQGPQFIFQYYEKEERGRGNFPDRFSARQFPNYSSELNVNALLLGDSALYLCASSLGAGVYEKLFFGSGTQLSVL.

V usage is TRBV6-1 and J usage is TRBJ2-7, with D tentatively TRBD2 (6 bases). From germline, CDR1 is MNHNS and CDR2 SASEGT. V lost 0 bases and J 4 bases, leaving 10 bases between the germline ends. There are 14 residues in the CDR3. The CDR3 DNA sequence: TGTGCCAGCAGTGAAGCGGGGGGACTTTACGAGCAGTACGTC. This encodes CASSEAGGLYEQYV.

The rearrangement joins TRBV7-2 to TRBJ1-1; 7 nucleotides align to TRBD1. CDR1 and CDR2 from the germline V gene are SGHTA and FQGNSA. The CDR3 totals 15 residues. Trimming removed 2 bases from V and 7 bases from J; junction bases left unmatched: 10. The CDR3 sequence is CASSLTADREVEAFF. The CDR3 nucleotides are TGTGCCAGCAGCTTAACCGCCGACAGGGAAGTTGAAGCTTTCTTT.

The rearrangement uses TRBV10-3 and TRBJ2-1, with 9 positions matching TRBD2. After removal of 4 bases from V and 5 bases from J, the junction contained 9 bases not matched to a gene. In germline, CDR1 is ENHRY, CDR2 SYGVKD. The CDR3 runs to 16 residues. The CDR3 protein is CAISVSSGGPDNEQFF. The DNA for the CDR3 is TGTGCCATCAGTGTTTCGAGCGGGGGGCCCGACAATGAGCAGTTCTTC.

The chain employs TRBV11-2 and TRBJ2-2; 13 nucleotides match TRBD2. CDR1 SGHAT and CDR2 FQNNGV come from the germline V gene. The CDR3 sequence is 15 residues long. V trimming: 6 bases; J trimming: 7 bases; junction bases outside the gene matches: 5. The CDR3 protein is CASSWTSGGGGELFF. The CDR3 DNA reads TGTGCCAGCAGTTGGACTAGCGGGGGAGGCGGGGAGCTGTTTTTT.

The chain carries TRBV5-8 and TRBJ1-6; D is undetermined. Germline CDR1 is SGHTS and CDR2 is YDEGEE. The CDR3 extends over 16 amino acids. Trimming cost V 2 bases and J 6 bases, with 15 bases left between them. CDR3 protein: CASSFEQVLGNSPLHF. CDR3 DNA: TGTGCCAGCAGCTTCGAGCAGGTTTTGGGTAATTCACCCCTCCACTTT.

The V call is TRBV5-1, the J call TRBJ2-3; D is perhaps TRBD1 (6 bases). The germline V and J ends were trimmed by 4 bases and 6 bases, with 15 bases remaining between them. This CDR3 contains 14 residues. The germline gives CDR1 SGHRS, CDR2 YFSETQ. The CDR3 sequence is CASSGATGADTQYF. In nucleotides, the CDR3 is TGCGCCAGCAGCGGAGCGACAGGCGCGGATACGCAGTATTTT.

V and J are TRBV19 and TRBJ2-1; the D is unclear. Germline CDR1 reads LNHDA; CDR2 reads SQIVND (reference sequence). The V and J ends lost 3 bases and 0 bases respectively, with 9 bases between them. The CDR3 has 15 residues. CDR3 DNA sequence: TGTGCCAGTAGTATTAGTCTGAGCTCCTACAATGAGCAGTTCTTC. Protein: CASSISLSSYNEQFF.

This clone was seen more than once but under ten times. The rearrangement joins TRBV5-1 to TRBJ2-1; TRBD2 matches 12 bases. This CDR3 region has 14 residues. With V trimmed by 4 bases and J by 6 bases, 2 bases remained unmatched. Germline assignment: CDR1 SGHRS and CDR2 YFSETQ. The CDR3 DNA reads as TGCGCCAGCAGCCAGGGACTAGCGGGCAATGAGCAGTTCTTC. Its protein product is CASSQGLAGNEQFF.

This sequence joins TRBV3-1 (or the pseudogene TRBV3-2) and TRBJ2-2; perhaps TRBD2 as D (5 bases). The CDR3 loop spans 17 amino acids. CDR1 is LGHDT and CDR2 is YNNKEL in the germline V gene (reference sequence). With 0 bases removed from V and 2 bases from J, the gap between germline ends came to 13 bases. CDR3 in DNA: TGTGCCAGCAGCCAAGATTCAACTAGATCAAACACCGGGGAGCTGTTTTTT. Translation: CASSQDSTRSNTGELFF.

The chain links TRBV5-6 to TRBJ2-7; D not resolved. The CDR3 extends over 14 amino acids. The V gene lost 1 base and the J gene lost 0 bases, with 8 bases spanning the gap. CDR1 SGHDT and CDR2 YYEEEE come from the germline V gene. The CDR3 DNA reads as TGTGCCAGCAGCTTGAAGCCATTCTCCTACGAGCAGTACTTC. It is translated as CASSLKPFSYEQYF.

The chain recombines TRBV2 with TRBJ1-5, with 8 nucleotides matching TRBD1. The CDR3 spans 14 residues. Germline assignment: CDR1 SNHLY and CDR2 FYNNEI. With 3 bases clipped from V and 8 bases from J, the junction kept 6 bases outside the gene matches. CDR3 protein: CASSEGAGGEPQHF. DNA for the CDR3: TGTGCCAGCAGTGAGGGGGCAGGGGGCGAGCCCCAGCATTTT.

The CDR3 DNA reads TGTGCCAGCAGCCAACCTGCGATCACCGGGGAGCTGTTTTTT. Amino acid sequence: CASSQPAITGELFF. The J gene is TRBJ2-2, the V gene TRBV3-1 (or the pseudogene TRBV3-2); D not resolved. The V end lost 2 bases, the J end lost 4 bases, and 8 bases lay between the germline ends. Germline loops: CDR1 LGHDT, CDR2 YNNKEL (reference sequence). The CDR3 is 14 residues long.